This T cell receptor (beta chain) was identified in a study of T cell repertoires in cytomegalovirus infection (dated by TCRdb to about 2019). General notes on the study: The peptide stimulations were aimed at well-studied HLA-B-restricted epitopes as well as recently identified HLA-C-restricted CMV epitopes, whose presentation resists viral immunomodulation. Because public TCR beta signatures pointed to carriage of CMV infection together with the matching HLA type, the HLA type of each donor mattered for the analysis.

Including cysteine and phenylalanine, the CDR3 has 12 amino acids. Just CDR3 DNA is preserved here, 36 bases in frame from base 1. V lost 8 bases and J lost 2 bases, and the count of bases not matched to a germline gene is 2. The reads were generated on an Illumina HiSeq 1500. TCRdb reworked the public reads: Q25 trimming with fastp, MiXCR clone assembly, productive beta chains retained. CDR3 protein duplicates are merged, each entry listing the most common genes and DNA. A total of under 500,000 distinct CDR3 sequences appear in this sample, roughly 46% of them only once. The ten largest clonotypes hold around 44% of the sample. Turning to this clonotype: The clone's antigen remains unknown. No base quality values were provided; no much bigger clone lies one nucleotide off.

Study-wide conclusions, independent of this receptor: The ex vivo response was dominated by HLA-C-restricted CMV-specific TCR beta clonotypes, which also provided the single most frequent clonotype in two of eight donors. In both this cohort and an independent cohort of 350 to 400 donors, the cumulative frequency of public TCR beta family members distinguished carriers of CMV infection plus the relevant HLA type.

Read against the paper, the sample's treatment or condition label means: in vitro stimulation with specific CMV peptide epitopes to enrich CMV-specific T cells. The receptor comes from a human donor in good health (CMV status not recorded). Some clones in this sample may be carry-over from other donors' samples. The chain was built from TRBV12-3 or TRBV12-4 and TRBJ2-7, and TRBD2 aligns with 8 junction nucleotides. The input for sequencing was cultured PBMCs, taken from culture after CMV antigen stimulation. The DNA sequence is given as TGTGCCAGCCGGGAGGGGGCCTACGAGCAGTACTTC. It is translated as CASREGAYEQYF.